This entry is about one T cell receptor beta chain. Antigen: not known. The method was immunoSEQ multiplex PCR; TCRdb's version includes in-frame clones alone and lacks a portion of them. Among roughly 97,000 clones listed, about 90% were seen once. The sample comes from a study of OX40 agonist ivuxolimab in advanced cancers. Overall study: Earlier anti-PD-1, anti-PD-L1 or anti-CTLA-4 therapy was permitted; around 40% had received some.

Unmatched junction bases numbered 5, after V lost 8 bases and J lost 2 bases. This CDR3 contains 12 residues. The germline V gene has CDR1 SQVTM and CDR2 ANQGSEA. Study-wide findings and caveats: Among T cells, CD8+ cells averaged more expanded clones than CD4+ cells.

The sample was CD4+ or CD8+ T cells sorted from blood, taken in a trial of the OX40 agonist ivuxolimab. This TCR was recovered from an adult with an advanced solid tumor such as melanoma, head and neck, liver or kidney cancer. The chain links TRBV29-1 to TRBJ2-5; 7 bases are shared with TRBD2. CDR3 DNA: TGCAGCTTTACTAGCGAACAAGAGACCCAGTACTTC. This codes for CSFTSEQETQYF.